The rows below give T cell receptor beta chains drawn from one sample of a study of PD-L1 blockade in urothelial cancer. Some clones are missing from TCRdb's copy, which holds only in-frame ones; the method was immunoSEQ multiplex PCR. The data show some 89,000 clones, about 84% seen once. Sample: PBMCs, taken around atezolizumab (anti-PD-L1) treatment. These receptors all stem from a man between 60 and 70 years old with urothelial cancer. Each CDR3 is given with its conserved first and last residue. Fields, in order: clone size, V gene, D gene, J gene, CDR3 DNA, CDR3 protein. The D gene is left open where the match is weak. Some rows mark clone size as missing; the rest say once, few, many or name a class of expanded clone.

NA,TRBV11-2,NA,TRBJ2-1,TGTGCCAGCAGCTTAGATCGGCAGGGCTACAATGAGCAGTTCTTC,CASSLDRQGYNEQFF
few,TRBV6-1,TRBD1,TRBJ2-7,TGTGCCAGCAGTAGCTTCACAGGGGGGCCTCACGAGCAGTACTTC,CASSSFTGGPHEQYF
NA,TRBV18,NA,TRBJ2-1,TGTGCCAGCTCAGCAGTGACTAGTGGAGCTGAGCAGTTCTTC,CASSAVTSGAEQFF
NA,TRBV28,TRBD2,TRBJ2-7,TGTGCCAGCAGTTTTAGCGGGAGAGGCTACGAGCAGTACTTC,CASSFSGRGYEQYF
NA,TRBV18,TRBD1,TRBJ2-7,TGTGCCAGCTCACGTTTTCCCTTCCGGGACAGGGGAATCTACGAGCAGTACTTC,CASSRFPFRDRGIYEQYF
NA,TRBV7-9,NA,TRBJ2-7,TGTGCCAGCAGCTTTATCCCAGCCTACGAGCAGTACTTC,CASSFIPAYEQYF
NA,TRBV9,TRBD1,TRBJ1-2,TGTGCCAGCACGCTGAACAGGGGCTTAGCTAACTATGGCTACACCTTC,CASTLNRGLANYGYTF
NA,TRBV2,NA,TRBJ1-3,TGTGCCAGCAGTGGAGATGGAAACACCATATATTTT,CASSGDGNTIYF
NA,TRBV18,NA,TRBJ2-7,TGTGCCAGCTCACCCCAGACCTACGAGCAGTACTTC,CASSPQTYEQYF
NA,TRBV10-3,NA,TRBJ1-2,TGTGCCATCATCCCTCAATTAGGGGGGGCCTGGTCTTCCCCGGCGGGCTACACCTTC,CAIIPQLGGAWSSPAGYTF
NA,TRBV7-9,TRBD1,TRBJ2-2,TGTGCCAGCAGCCACAGGGGGCCCCTTCCGAACACCGGGGAGCTGTTTTTT,CASSHRGPLPNTGELFF
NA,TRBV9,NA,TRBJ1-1,TGTGCCAGCAGCGTAGGGCAGGGAAGCACTGAAGCTTTCTTT,CASSVGQGSTEAFF
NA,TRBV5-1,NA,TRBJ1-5,TGCGCCAGCAGCCCTACAGGGAATAGCAATCAGCCCCAGCATTTT,CASSPTGNSNQPQHF
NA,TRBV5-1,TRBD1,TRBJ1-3,TGCGCCAGCAGCCCCGGACAGGGGTTAATGACTGGAAACACCATATATTTT,CASSPGQGLMTGNTIYF
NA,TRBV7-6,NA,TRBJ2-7,TGTGCCAGCAGCTTAGTTAGGGGAGAGCAGTACTTC,CASSLVRGEQYF
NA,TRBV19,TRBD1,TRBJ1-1,TGTGCCAGTAGTAGATGGACAGGGGGCAACCGCATGAACACTGAAGCTTTCTTT,CASSRWTGGNRMNTEAFF
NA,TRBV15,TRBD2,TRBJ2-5,TGTGCCACCAGCAGAGATTCTGTAGCGGGGGGAAACCAAGAGACCCAGTACTTC,CATSRDSVAGGNQETQYF
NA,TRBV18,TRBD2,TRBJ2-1,TGTGCCAGCTCACCACCTATATCCTGGGAGGGTTGGGCCTACAATGAGCAGTTCTTC,CASSPPISWEGWAYNEQFF
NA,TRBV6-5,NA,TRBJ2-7,TGTGCCAGCAGTTACTATTCCGGGACATACTACGAGCAGTACTTC,CASSYYSGTYYEQYF
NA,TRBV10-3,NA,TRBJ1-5,TGTGCCATCAGGGCAGGGCCCACTCAGCCCCAGCATTTT,CAIRAGPTQPQHF
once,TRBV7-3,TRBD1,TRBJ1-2,TGTGCCAGCAGCTCAGGAGGGGGACAGGGGAGGAATGGCTACACCTTC,CASSSGGGQGRNGYTF
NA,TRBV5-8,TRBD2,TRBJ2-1,TGTGCCAGCAGCTTGGCGTGGCGGGAGGGCCTCCATGAGCAGTTCTTC,CASSLAWREGLHEQFF
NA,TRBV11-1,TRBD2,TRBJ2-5,TGTGCCAGCTTGCGGGGGGCGACCCAGTACTTC,CASLRGATQYF
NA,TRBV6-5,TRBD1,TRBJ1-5,TGTGCCAGCAGCAACAGGGGACCGGAACAGCCCCAGCATTTT,CASSNRGPEQPQHF
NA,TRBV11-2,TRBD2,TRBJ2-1,TGTGCCAGCAGCATACGGACTAGCGGGAATGAGCAGTTCTTC,CASSIRTSGNEQFF
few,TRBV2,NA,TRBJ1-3,TGTGCCAGCAGGCCACAGAGCTCTGGAAACACCATATATTTT,CASRPQSSGNTIYF
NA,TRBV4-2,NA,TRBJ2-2,TGTGCCAGCAGCCAAGAGGGCGGGACGAACACCGGGGAGCTGTTTTTT,CASSQEGGTNTGELFF
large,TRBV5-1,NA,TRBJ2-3,TGCGCCAGCTGTGAGAGCGGTCCTAGCACAGATACGCAGTATTTT,CASCESGPSTDTQYF
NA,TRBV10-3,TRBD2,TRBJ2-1,TGTGCCATCAGACTAGGACTAGCGGGAGAACCCTACAATGAGCAGTTCTTC,CAIRLGLAGEPYNEQFF
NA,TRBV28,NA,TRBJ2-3,TGTGCCAGCAGTTTAGCCGGGAGAGAGGCAGATACGCAGTATTTT,CASSLAGREADTQYF
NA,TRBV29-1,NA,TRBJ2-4,TGCAGCGTTGAACTGGGGGGTTATAACATTCAGTACTTC,CSVELGGYNIQYF